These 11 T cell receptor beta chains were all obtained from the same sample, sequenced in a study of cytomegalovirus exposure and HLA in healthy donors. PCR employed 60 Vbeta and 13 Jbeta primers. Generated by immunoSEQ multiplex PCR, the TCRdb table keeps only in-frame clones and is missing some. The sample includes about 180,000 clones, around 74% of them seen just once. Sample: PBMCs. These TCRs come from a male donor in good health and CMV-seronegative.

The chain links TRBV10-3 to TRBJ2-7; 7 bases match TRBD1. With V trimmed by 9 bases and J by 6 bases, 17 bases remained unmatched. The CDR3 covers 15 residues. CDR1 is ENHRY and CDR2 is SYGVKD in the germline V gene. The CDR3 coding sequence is TGTGCCATAAACTCGAGGACAGGCGGTATGGGCGAGCAGTACTTC. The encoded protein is CAINSRTGGMGEQYF.

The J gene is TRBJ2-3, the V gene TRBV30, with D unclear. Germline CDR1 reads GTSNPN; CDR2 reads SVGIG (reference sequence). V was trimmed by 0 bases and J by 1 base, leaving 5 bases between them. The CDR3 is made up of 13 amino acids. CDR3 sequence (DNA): TGTGCCTGGAGTGTTTTAGGCACAGATACGCAGTATTTT. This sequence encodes CAWSVLGTDTQYF.

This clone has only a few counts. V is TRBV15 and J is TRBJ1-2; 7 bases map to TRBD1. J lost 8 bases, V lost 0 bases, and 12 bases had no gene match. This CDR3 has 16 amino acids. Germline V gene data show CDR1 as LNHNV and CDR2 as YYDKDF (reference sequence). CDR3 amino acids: CATSRETFPTGQGYTF. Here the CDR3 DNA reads TGTGCCACCAGCAGAGAGACCTTTCCGACAGGGCAGGGCTACACCTTC.

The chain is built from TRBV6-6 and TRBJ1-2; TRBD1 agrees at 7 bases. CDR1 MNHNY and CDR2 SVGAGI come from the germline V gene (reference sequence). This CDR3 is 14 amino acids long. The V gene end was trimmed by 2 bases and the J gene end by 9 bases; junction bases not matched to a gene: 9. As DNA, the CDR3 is TGTGCCAGCAGTTACGGTCGGACAGGCGTAAGCTACACCTTC. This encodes CASSYGRTGVSYTF.

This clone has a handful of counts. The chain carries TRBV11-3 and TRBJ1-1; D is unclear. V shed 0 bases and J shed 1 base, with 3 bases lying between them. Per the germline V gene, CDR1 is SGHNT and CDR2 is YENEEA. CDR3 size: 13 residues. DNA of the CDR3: TGTGCCAGCAGCTTAGACCAGAACACTGAAGCTTTCTTT. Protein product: CASSLDQNTEAFF. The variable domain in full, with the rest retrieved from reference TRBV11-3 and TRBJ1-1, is EAGVVQSPRYKIIEKKQPVAFWCNPISGHNTLYWYLQNLGQGPELLIRYENEEAVDDSQLPKDRFSAERLKGVDSTLKIQPAELGDSAVYLCASSLDQNTEAFFGQGTRLTVV.

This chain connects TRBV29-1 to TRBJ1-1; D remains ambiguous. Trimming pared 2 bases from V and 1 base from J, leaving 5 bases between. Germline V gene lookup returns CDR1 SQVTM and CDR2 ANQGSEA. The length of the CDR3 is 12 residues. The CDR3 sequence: CSVETANTEAFF. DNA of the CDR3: TGCAGCGTTGAAACAGCGAACACTGAAGCTTTCTTT.

The CDR3 loop is CASSRLARSYNEQFF. The DNA for the CDR3 is TGTGCCAGCAGTCGGTTAGCTAGGTCCTACAATGAGCAGTTCTTC. J is TRBJ2-1 and V is TRBV6-5; D is unclear. CDR3 length: 15 amino acids. The ends were cut back, 5 bases at V and 1 base at J, with 12 bases in the middle. CDR1 is MNHEY and CDR2 is SVGAGI in the germline V gene.

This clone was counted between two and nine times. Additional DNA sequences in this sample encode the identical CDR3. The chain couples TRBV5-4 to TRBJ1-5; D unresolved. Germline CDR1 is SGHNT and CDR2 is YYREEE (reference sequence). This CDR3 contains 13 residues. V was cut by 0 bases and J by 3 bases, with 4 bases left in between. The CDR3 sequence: CASSLDYNQPQHF. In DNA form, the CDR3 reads TGTGCCAGCAGCTTGGACTACAATCAGCCCCAGCATTTT.

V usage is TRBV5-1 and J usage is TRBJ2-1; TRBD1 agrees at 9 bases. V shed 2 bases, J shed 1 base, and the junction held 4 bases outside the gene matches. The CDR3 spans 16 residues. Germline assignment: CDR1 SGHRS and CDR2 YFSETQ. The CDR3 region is CASSFLDRGSYNEQFF. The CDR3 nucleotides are TGCGCCAGCAGCTTCCTAGACAGGGGGTCCTACAATGAGCAGTTCTTC. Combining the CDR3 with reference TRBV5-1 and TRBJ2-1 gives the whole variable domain KAGVTQTPRYLIKTRGQQVTLSCSPISGHRSVSWYQQTPGQGLQFLFEYFSETQRNKGNFPGRFSGRQFSNSRSEMNVSTLELGDSALYLCASSFLDRGSYNEQFFGPGTRLTVL.

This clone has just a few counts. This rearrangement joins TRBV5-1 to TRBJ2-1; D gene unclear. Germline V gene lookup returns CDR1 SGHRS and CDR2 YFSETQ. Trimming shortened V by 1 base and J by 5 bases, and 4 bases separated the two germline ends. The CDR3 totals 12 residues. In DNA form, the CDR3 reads TGCGCCAGCAGCTTGTCTGACAATGAGCAGTTCTTC. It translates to CASSLSDNEQFF.

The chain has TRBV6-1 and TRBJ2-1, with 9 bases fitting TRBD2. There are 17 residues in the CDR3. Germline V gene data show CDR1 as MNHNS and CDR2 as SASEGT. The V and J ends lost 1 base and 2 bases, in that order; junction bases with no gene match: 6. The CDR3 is CASSEVWRGGTYNEQFF. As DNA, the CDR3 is TGTGCCAGCAGTGAAGTATGGCGGGGGGGCACCTACAATGAGCAGTTCTTC.